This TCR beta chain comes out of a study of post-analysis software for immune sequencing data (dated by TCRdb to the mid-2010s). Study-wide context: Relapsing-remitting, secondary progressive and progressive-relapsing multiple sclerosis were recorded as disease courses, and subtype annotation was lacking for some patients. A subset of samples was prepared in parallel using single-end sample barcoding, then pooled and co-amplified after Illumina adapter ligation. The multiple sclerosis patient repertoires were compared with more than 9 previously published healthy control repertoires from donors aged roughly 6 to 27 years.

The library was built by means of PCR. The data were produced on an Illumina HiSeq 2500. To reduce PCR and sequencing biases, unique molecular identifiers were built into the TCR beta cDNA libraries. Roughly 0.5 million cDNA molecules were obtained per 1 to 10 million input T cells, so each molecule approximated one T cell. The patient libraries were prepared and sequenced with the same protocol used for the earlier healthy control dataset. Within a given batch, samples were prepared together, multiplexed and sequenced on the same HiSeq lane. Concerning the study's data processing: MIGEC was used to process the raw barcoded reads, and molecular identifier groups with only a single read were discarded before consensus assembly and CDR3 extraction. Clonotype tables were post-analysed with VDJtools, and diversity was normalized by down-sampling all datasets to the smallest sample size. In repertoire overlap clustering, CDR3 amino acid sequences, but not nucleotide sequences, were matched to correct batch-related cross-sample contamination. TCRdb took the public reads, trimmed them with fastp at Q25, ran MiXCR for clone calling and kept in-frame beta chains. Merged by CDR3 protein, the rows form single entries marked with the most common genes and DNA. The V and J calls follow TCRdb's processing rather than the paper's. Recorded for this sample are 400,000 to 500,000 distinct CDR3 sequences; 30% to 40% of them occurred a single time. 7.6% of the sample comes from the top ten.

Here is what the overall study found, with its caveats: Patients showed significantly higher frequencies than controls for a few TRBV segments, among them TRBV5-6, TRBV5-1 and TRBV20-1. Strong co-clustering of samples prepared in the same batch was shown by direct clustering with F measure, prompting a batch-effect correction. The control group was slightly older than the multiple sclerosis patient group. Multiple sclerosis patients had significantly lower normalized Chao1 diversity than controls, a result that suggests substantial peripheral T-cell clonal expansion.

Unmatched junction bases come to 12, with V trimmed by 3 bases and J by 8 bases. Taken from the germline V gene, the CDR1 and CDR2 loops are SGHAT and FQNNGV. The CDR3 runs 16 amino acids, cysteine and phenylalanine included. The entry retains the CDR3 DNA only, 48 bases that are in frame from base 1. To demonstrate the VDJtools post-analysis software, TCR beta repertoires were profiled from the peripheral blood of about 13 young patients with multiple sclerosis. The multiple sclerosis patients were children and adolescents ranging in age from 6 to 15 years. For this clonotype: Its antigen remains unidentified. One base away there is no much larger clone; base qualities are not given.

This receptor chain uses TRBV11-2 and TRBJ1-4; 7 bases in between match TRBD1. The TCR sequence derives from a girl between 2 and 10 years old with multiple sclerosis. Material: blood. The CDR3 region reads CASSFSLDRAGEKLFF. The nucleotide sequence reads TGTGCCAGCAGCTTTAGTTTAGACAGGGCGGGCGAAAAACTGTTTTTT.